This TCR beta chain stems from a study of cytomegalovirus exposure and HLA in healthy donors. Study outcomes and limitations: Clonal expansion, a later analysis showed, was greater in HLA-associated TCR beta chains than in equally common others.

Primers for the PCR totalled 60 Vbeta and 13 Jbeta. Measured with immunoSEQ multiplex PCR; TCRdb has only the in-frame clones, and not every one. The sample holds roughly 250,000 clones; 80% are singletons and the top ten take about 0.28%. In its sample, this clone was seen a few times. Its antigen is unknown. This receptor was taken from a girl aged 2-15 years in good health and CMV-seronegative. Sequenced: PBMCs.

The CDR3 coding sequence is TGTGCCAGCAGCTGGGGGGGTACTGGCTACACCTTC. As protein: CASSWGGTGYTF. The chain has TRBV5-6 and TRBJ1-2; possibly TRBD1 for D (5 bases). The CDR3 spans 12 residues. The germline CDR1 and CDR2 sequences are SGHDT and YYEEEE. Trimming pared 3 bases from V and 7 bases from J, leaving 10 bases between. Using reference TRBV5-6 and TRBJ1-2 for the parts outside the CDR3, the full variable domain is DAGVTQSPTHLIKTRGQQVTLRCSPKSGHDTVSWYQQALGQGPQFIFQYYEEEERQRGNFPDRFSGHQFPNYSSELNVNALLLGDSALYLCASSWGGTGYTFGSGTRLTVV.